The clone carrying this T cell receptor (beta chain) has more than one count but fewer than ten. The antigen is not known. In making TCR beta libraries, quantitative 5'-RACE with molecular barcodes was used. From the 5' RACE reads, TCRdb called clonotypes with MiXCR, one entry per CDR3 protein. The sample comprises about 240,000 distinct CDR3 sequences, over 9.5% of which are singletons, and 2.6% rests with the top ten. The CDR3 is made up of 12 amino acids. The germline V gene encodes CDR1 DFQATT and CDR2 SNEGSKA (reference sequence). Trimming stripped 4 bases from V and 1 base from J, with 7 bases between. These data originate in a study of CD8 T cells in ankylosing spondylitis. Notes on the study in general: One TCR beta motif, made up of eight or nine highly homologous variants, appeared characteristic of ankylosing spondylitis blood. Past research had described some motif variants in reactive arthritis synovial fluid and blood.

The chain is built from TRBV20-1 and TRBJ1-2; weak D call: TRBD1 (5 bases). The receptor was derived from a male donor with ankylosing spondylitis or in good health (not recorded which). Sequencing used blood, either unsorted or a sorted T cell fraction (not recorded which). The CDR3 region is CSAKTVNYGYTF. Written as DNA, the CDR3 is TGCAGTGCTAAGACAGTTAACTATGGCTACACCTTC.